Shown below are 17 T cell receptor beta chains from a single sample sequenced in a study of blood T cell repertoires in COVID-19. This table comes from immunoSEQ multiplex PCR, and its TCRdb copy is limited to in-frame clones, with some not included. This sample yields about 320,000 clones, of which around four fifths are seen a single time; around 1.2% belongs to the top ten. The material sequenced was peripheral blood. These TCRs come from a woman aged 45-65 years with acute or convalescent COVID-19.

CDR3 amino acids: CASSWGQGNEQYF. Written as DNA, the CDR3 is TGCGCCAGCAGCTGGGGACAGGGCAACGAGCAGTACTTC. This rearrangement joins TRBV5-1 to TRBJ2-7; the match to TRBD1 covers 9 bases. Germline CDR1 is SGHRS and CDR2 is YFSETQ. CDR3 length: 13 residues. J was trimmed by 5 bases and V by 3 bases; bases with no gene match: 3.

The chain combines TRBV16 with TRBJ1-4; D possibly corresponds to TRBD1 (5 bases). Germline loops: CDR1 KGHSY, CDR2 FQNENV. V lost 3 bases, J lost 8 bases, and 10 bases lay in between. The CDR3 runs 13 residues. As DNA, the CDR3 is TGTGCCAGCAGCCAGGATAAGGGGGAAAAACTGTTTTTT. Its translation is CASSQDKGEKLFF.

The chain joins TRBV6-1 to TRBJ1-1; no definite D call. The ends were cut back, 3 bases at V and 4 bases at J, with 9 bases in the middle. The CDR3 spans 13 residues. Germline-derived CDR1 and CDR2 are MNHNS and SASEGT. DNA of the CDR3: TGTGCCAGCAGTGACGAGGGTACCACTGAAGCTTTCTTT. This translates into CASSDEGTTEAFF.

Only one count was recorded for this clone. The genes are TRBV9 and TRBJ1-4, with unresolved D. The CDR3 consists of 15 residues. Trimming took off 3 bases at V and 4 bases at J, with 13 bases between the two ends. In germline, CDR1 is SGDLS, CDR2 YYNGEE. The CDR3, as DNA: TGTGCCAGCAGCGCCCCAGGAGGTAGTAATGAAAAACTGTTTTTT. Its protein is CASSAPGGSNEKLFF.

The gene calls are TRBV10-3 and TRBJ2-2; D remains ambiguous. Trimming stripped 7 bases from V and 1 base from J, with 10 bases between. This CDR3 is 14 amino acids long. In germline, CDR1 is ENHRY, CDR2 SYGVKD. CDR3 loop: CAIMGRQNTGELFF. CDR3 coding DNA: TGTGCCATCATGGGCAGGCAGAACACCGGGGAGCTGTTTTTT.

The chain joins TRBV2 to TRBJ2-7, with 8 bases identical to TRBD2. The CDR3 runs 15 residues. The J segment lost 6 bases and the V segment lost 10 bases, leaving 17 bases of the junction unmatched. Germline V gene data show CDR1 as SNHLY and CDR2 as FYNNEI. The CDR3 is CATSTVREGPPEQYF. The CDR3 DNA reads TGTGCCACGTCCACCGTCCGGGAGGGCCCGCCCGAGCAGTACTTC.

The chain uses TRBV5-6 and TRBJ1-4, with 12 bases aligning to TRBD1. Germline V gene lookup returns CDR1 SGHDT and CDR2 YYEEEE. The CDR3 runs 15 residues. Losses at the gene ends were 5 bases for V and 8 bases for J; bases not matched to a gene: 7. CDR3 protein: CASRFAGTGGEKLFF. The CDR3 nucleotides are TGTGCCAGCAGGTTCGCTGGGACAGGGGGCGAAAAACTGTTTTTT.

The chain is built from TRBV7-6 and TRBJ2-1; 10 positions match TRBD2. The CDR3 loop spans 15 amino acids. Per the germline V gene, CDR1 is SGHVS and CDR2 is FNYEAQ. Trimming cost V 4 bases and J 1 base; bases outside gene matches: 1. For the CDR3, the DNA is TGTGCCAGCAGCTCTAGCGGGGGTTCCTACAATGAGCAGTTCTTC. It encodes CASSSSGGSYNEQFF.

The chain uses TRBV10-3 and TRBJ2-7; no reliable D call. The V end was cut by 6 bases, the J end by 1 base, with 7 bases between. Per the germline V gene, CDR1 is ENHRY and CDR2 is SYGVKD. This CDR3 spans 12 amino acids. The CDR3 sequence: CAISRDSYEQYF. In nucleotides, the CDR3 is TGTGCCATCAGCCGAGATTCCTACGAGCAGTACTTC.

The chain recombines TRBV5-1 with TRBJ1-2; 11 bases fit TRBD1. Per germline, CDR1 SGHRS and CDR2 YFSETQ. The CDR3 spans 13 residues. Losses at the gene ends were 4 bases for V and 8 bases for J; bases not matched to a gene: 4. The CDR3 DNA follows: TGCGCCAGCAGCGCGGGACAGGGGGACGGCTACACCTTC. This codes for CASSAGQGDGYTF.

The J gene is TRBJ1-4, the V gene TRBV9; D call uncertain. V lost 1 base and J 7 bases, leaving 11 bases between the germline ends. This CDR3 spans 14 amino acids. In germline, CDR1 is SGDLS, CDR2 YYNGEE. CDR3 DNA: TGTGCCAGCAGCGTACAGCGGGGAGGTGAAAAACTGTTTTTT. This encodes CASSVQRGGEKLFF.

This chain connects TRBV5-4 to TRBJ1-2; the D gene is possibly TRBD1 (6 bases). CDR1 and CDR2 from the germline V gene are SGHNT and YYREEE (reference sequence). This CDR3 is 13 amino acids long. V was clipped by 0 bases and J by 7 bases, with 10 bases between them. CDR3 in DNA: TGTGCCAGCAGCTTGGACAGGGAAATTGGCTACACCTTC. Translating gives CASSLDREIGYTF. Combining the CDR3 with reference TRBV5-4 and TRBJ1-2 gives the whole variable domain ETGVTQSPTHLIKTRGQQVTLRCSSQSGHNTVSWYQQALGQGPQFIFQYYREEENGRGNFPPRFSGLQFPNYSSELNVNALELDDSALYLCASSLDREIGYTFGSGTRLTVV.

The rearrangement links TRBV15 to TRBJ1-1; D remains ambiguous. This CDR3 region has 14 residues. Germline V gene sequence: CDR1 LNHNV, CDR2 YYDKDF (reference sequence). The V and J ends lost 0 bases and 6 bases respectively, with 11 bases between them. This chain's CDR3 is CATSRDFGVAEAFF. DNA for the CDR3: TGTGCCACCAGCAGAGATTTCGGGGTCGCTGAAGCTTTCTTT. The entire variable domain, with the rest obtained from reference TRBV15 and TRBJ1-1, is as follows: DAMVIQNPRYQVTQFGKPVTLSCSQTLNHNVMYWYQQKSSQAPKLLFHYYDKDFNNEADTPDNFQSRRPNTSFCFLDIRSPGLGDTAMYLCATSRDFGVAEAFFGQGTRLTVV.

This clone was observed a single time. The V and J genes are TRBV3-1 (or the pseudogene TRBV3-2) and TRBJ1-5; the D gene is possibly TRBD1 (5 bases). The germline gives CDR1 LGHDT, CDR2 YNNKEL (reference sequence). The ends were cut back, 4 bases at V and 5 bases at J, with 9 bases in the middle. The CDR3 is 13 residues long. CDR3 loop: CASSRAGDQPQHF. CDR3 sequence (DNA): TGTGCCAGCAGCCGAGCGGGGGATCAGCCCCAGCATTTT.

J is TRBJ1-1 and V is TRBV2; D uncertain. Germline CDR1 and CDR2: SNHLY and FYNNEI. The CDR3 is made up of 11 amino acids. The V end was cut by 8 bases, the J end by 5 bases, with 9 bases between. The CDR3 protein is CASRAGTEAFF. CDR3 coding DNA: TGTGCCAGCCGTGCGGGGACTGAAGCTTTCTTT. The full variable domain, its missing parts supplied by reference TRBV2 and TRBJ1-1, is EPEVTQTPSHQVTQMGQEVILRCVPISNHLYFYWYRQILGQKVEFLVSFYNNEISEKSEIFDDQFSVERPDGSNFTLKIRSTKLEDSAMYFCASRAGTEAFFGQGTRLTVV.

The chain couples TRBV7-2 to TRBJ2-3; TRBD2 matches 10 bases. The CDR3 extends over 15 amino acids. Losses at the gene ends were 6 bases for V and 2 bases for J; bases not matched to a gene: 5. CDR1 is SGHTA, CDR2 FQGNSA, per germline. The CDR3 nucleotides are TGTGCCAGCAGTATAGCGGGGGGCTACACAGATACGCAGTATTTT. Its protein is CASSIAGGYTDTQYF.

CDR3 sequence reads: CAIREDRGLGGELFF. The CDR3 DNA reads TGTGCCATCAGAGAAGACAGGGGGCTTGGCGGGGAGCTGTTTTTT. The rearrangement links TRBV10-3 to TRBJ2-2, with TRBD1 matching over 10 bases. The CDR3 runs to 15 residues. The ends lost 6 bases at V and 7 bases at J; junction bases unmatched: 8. Germline CDR1 ENHRY, CDR2 SYGVKD.